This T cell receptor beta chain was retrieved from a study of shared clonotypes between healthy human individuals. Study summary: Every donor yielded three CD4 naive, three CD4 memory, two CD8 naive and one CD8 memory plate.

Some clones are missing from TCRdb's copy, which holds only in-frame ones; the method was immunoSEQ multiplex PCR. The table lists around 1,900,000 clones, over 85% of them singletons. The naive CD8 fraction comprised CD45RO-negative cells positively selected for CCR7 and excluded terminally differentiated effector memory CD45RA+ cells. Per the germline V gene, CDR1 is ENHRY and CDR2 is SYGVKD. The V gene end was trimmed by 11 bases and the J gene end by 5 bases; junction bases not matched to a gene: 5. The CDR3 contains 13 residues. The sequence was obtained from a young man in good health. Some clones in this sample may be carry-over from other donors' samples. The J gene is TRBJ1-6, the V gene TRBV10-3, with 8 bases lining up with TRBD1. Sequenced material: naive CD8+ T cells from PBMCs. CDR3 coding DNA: TGTGCCTCCAAGGACAGGGATAATTCACCCCTCCACTTT. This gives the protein CASKDRDNSPLHF.